The 32 T cell receptor beta chains below come from one sample, sequenced in a study of T-cell memory formation after mild COVID-19. TCRdb used MiXCR to reprocess the 5' RACE reads, holding one entry per CDR3 protein. The sample has 95,000 to 110,000 distinct CDR3 sequences, roughly an eighth seen once. The sequencing sample was made of PBMCs or a T cell subset sorted from them (not recorded which). The receptors were sampled from a man between 18 and 35 years old who had mild COVID-19 (a few samples of this study predate the infection). Cell type and time point are not known.

V is TRBV28 and J is TRBJ2-6, with 9 positions matching TRBD1. This CDR3 has 17 amino acids. Per the germline V gene, CDR1 is MDHEN and CDR2 is SYDVKM. V lost 4 bases, J lost 1 base, and 5 bases stayed unmatched. The CDR3 sequence: CASSWGTGKSGANVLTF. The DNA of the CDR3 is TGTGCCAGCAGTTGGGGGACAGGGAAGTCTGGGGCCAACGTCCTGACTTTC. Full variable domain (outside the CDR3, taken from reference TRBV28 and TRBJ2-6): DVKVTQSSRYLVKRTGEKVFLECVQDMDHENMFWYRQDPGLGLRLIYFSYDVKMKEKGDIPEGYSVSREKKERFSLILESASTNQTSMYLCASSWGTGKSGANVLTFGAGSRLTVL.

J is TRBJ1-2 and V is TRBV6-1; D gene unclear. Looked up from germline, CDR1 is MNHNS and CDR2 is SASEGT. The CDR3 length is 15 residues. V was trimmed by 2 bases and J by 4 bases, leaving 14 bases between them. The CDR3 spells CASSEFNPAAYGYTF. CDR3 bases: TGTGCCAGCAGTGAATTTAATCCCGCGGCCTATGGCTACACCTTC.

The chain recombines TRBV28 with TRBJ1-1; TRBD1 is a possible D gene (6 bases). This CDR3 has 16 amino acids. Germline V CDR1 and CDR2: MDHEN, SYDVKM. Trimming shortened V by 4 bases and J by 3 bases, and 18 bases separated the two germline ends. In DNA, the CDR3 is TGTGCCAGCAGTTCAGGGGCGTCAGGGTCCCACACTGAAGCTTTCTTT. Translating gives CASSSGASGSHTEAFF.

The genes are TRBV7-8 and TRBJ2-6; TRBD1 agrees at 10 bases. Trimming cost V 3 bases and J 9 bases; bases outside gene matches: 14. Looked up from germline, CDR1 is SGHVS and CDR2 is FQNEAQ. The CDR3 totals 18 residues. The CDR3 DNA sequence: TGTGCCAGCAGCTTCGTGACAGGGGGCGCAGGACCCCACAACGTCCTGACTTTC. As protein: CASSFVTGGAGPHNVLTF.

The chain links TRBV7-8 to TRBJ2-1, with 11 bases lining up with TRBD1. Germline CDR1 reads SGHVS; CDR2 reads FQNEAQ. V shed 8 bases, J shed 7 bases, and the junction held 7 bases outside the gene matches. The CDR3 is 14 residues long. CDR3 sequence reads: CASSGTGGWNEQFF. In nucleotides, the CDR3 is TGTGCCAGCTCCGGGACAGGGGGATGGAATGAGCAGTTCTTC.

This clonotype was observed at least ten times. The genes are TRBV11-2 and TRBJ2-1, with 11 nucleotides matching TRBD2. Germline-derived CDR1 and CDR2 are SGHAT and FQNNGV. The CDR3 runs 15 residues. J gave up 6 bases and V 6 bases, and 7 bases lay outside the gene matches. In DNA, the CDR3 is TGTGCCAGCAGTTATACTAGCGGGGGTCTCAATGAGCAGTTCTTC. Its translation: CASSYTSGGLNEQFF.

In its sample, this clonotype was seen a few times. The chain employs TRBV7-3 and TRBJ2-1, with a tentative D call TRBD1 (5 bases). The CDR3 has 13 residues. V gave up 5 bases and J gave up 7 bases, with 12 bases separating them. CDR1 is SGHTA and CDR2 is FQGTGA in the germline V gene. CDR3 coding DNA: TGTGCCAGCAGCCCTGGACACGGGAATGAGCAGTTCTTC. Translating gives CASSPGHGNEQFF.

This chain links TRBV5-1 with TRBJ2-6; D gene unclear. Per germline, CDR1 SGHRS and CDR2 YFSETQ. V shed 4 bases and J shed 4 bases, with 9 bases lying between them. The CDR3 runs 14 residues. In DNA form, the CDR3 reads TGCGCCAGCAGCCCCCTAAACGGGGCCAACGTCCTGACTTTC. This translates into CASSPLNGANVLTF.

The chain couples TRBV4-2 to TRBJ1-5; D is perhaps TRBD1 (6 bases). This CDR3 region has 16 residues. Germline assignment: CDR1 LGHNA and CDR2 YNFKEQ. V was trimmed by 0 bases and J by 5 bases, leaving 14 bases between them. DNA of the CDR3: TGTGCCAGCAGCCAAGAGGGGGGCAGTCGATATCAGCCCCAGCATTTT. As protein: CASSQEGGSRYQPQHF.

The CDR3 spells CASSHRPGGEQYV. The CDR3 nucleotides are TGCGCCAGCAGCCACCGCCCAGGGGGGGAGCAGTACGTC. This chain links TRBV4-1 with TRBJ2-7; D might be TRBD1 (7 bases). The germline gives CDR1 MGHRA, CDR2 YSYEKL. The CDR3 has 13 amino acids. V was shortened by 3 bases and J by 7 bases, with 13 bases between the two germline ends.

This clonotype was observed a few times. The chain uses TRBV20-1 and TRBJ2-7; no clear D gene. CDR1 and CDR2 from the germline V gene are DFQATT and SNEGSKA (reference sequence). The CDR3 runs 12 residues. Between the trimmed V and J ends, which lost 1 base and 2 bases, there was a span of 6 bases. The CDR3 sequence: CSARAGPYEQYF. For the CDR3, the DNA is TGCAGTGCTAGAGCGGGCCCCTACGAGCAGTACTTC.

This clonotype was detected a few times. This chain uses TRBV5-4 with TRBJ2-5, with 8 bases matching TRBD1. The J segment lost 5 bases and the V segment lost 4 bases, leaving 16 bases of the junction unmatched. The CDR3 length is 17 residues. CDR1 is SGHNT and CDR2 is YYREEE in the germline V gene (reference sequence). CDR3 residues: CASSALDRVQSDETQYF. In DNA form, the CDR3 reads TGTGCCAGCAGCGCACTGGACAGGGTTCAATCGGACGAGACCCAGTACTTC. Full variable domain (outside the CDR3, taken from reference TRBV5-4 and TRBJ2-5): ETGVTQSPTHLIKTRGQQVTLRCSSQSGHNTVSWYQQALGQGPQFIFQYYREEENGRGNFPPRFSGLQFPNYSSELNVNALELDDSALYLCASSALDRVQSDETQYFGPGTRLLVL.

The rearrangement joins TRBV11-3 to TRBJ2-2; perhaps TRBD1 as D (6 bases). The CDR3 length is 13 residues. Germline assignment: CDR1 SGHNT and CDR2 YENEEA. Trimming removed 6 bases from V and 6 bases from J, with 11 bases in between. The CDR3 loop is CASRTGGAGELFF. The CDR3 DNA sequence: TGTGCCAGCAGGACAGGAGGAGCCGGGGAGCTGTTTTTT.

V gene TRBV4-1 combines with J gene TRBJ1-3; D gene ambiguous. Trimming cost V 1 base and J 4 bases, with 5 bases left between them. The germline CDR1 and CDR2 sequences are MGHRA and YSYEKL. CDR3 length: 13 residues. The CDR3 nucleotides read TGCGCCAGCAGCCAAGGGGCGGGAAACACCATATATTTT. Translation gives CASSQGAGNTIYF.

The CDR3 protein is CASSTYQGQPQHF. The CDR3 DNA reads as TGTGCCAGCAGTACATACCAGGGTCAGCCCCAGCATTTT. This chain uses TRBV6-5 with TRBJ1-5; D perhaps matches TRBD1 (5 bases). Germline-derived CDR1 and CDR2 are MNHEY and SVGAGI. The CDR3 totals 13 residues. The V gene lost 5 bases and the J gene lost 6 bases, with 11 bases spanning the gap.

This clonotype showed up just a few times. This chain uses TRBV12-3 or TRBV12-4 with TRBJ2-1; a weak D match, TRBD2 (5 bases). This CDR3 contains 12 residues. V lost 5 bases and J lost 8, with 10 bases in between. CDR3 sequence: CASSEGPHEQFF. The CDR3 DNA reads TGTGCCAGCAGTGAGGGTCCTCATGAGCAGTTCTTC.

This rearrangement joins TRBV7-8 to TRBJ2-5; TRBD1 is a possible D gene (6 bases). CDR1 is SGHVS and CDR2 is FQNEAQ in the germline V gene. The CDR3 is 17 amino acids. The ends were cut back, 5 bases at V and 1 base at J, with 20 bases in the middle. CDR3 DNA sequence: TGTGCCAGCAGCACAGGGAATCAAGGGGTTTCCCAAGAGACCCAGTACTTC. Its protein product is CASSTGNQGVSQETQYF.

This clonotype was found a few times. The rearrangement links TRBV7-2 to TRBJ2-3; D is unresolved. The germline V gene encodes CDR1 SGHTA and CDR2 FQGNSA. The CDR3 has 13 amino acids. V was pared by 2 bases and J by 10 bases, with 13 bases between. The CDR3 DNA is TGTGCCAGCAGCTTAACCCCGGCCCAATCGCAGTATTTT. Protein: CASSLTPAQSQYF.

The chain couples TRBV11-2 to TRBJ2-1, with D possibly being TRBD1 or TRBD2 (5 bases each). The CDR3 sequence is 17 residues long. The V gene's germline CDR1 is SGHAT and CDR2 FQNNGV. With 4 bases removed from V and 8 bases from J, the gap between germline ends came to 24 bases. In DNA, the CDR3 is TGTGCCAGCAGCTCGTTTCCGAGGGGCGGAGGCAGGGATGAGCAGTTCTTC. It translates to CASSSFPRGGGRDEQFF. Complete variable domain (other parts from reference TRBV11-2 and TRBJ2-1): EAGVAQSPRYKIIEKRQSVAFWCNPISGHATLYWYQQILGQGPKLLIQFQNNGVVDDSQLPKDRFSAERLKGVDSTLKIQPAKLEDSAVYLCASSSFPRGGGRDEQFFGPGTRLTVL.

The chain employs TRBV5-4 and TRBJ1-2, with no clear D. The CDR3 totals 13 residues. The V gene's germline CDR1 is SGHNT and CDR2 YYREEE (reference sequence). With 3 bases removed from V and 0 bases from J, the gap between germline ends came to 6 bases. CDR3 residues: CASSSKSNYGYTF. In DNA, the CDR3 is TGTGCCAGCAGCTCTAAATCTAACTATGGCTACACCTTC.

This clonotype has only a few counts. The chain couples TRBV7-9 to TRBJ1-4, with D unresolved. Trimming took off 5 bases at V and 0 bases at J, with 13 bases between the two ends. The germline V gene has CDR1 SEHNR and CDR2 FQNEAQ (reference sequence). The CDR3 has 16 residues. The DNA of the CDR3 is TGTGCCAGCAGCACTCCCTCGAAATCAACTAATGAAAAACTGTTTTTT. Its translation is CASSTPSKSTNEKLFF. Supplemented by reference TRBV7-9 and TRBJ1-4, the full variable domain reads DTGVSQNPRHKITKRGQNVTFRCDPISEHNRLYWYRQTLGQGPEFLTYFQNEAQLEKSRLLSDRFSAERPKGSFSTLEIQRTEQGDSAMYLCASSTPSKSTNEKLFFGSGTQLSVL.

The V gene is TRBV7-9, the J gene TRBJ2-1; D perhaps matches TRBD2 (5 bases). CDR1 SEHNR and CDR2 FQNEAQ come from the germline V gene (reference sequence). This CDR3 has 13 residues. V shed 5 bases and J shed 9 bases, with 14 bases lying between them. DNA of the CDR3: TGTGCCAGCAGCGAAGCGGAGCTGGCTGAGCAGTTCTTC. As protein: CASSEAELAEQFF.

At least ten counts were recorded for this clonotype. The DNA of the CDR3 is TGTGCCAGCAGCCCCGGTGGACAAGAGACCCAGTACTTC. Translating it yields CASSPGGQETQYF. V usage is TRBV7-9 and J usage is TRBJ2-5; D is unresolved. The V gene's germline CDR1 is SEHNR and CDR2 FQNEAQ (reference sequence). Trimming left V 5 bases short and J 2 bases short, with 9 bases between. The CDR3 runs to 13 residues.

This clonotype has at least ten counts. The genes are TRBV7-3 and TRBJ2-1, with TRBD2 as a possible D gene (6 bases). Germline V CDR1 and CDR2: SGHTA, FQGTGA. There are 16 residues in the CDR3. The ends were cut back, 5 bases at V and 3 bases at J, with 17 bases in the middle. The CDR3 sequence: CASSPNPGLHYNEQFF. As DNA, the CDR3 is TGTGCCAGCAGCCCTAATCCCGGACTACACTACAATGAGCAGTTCTTC.

V and J are TRBV12-3 or TRBV12-4 and TRBJ1-2, with 8 bases lining up with TRBD1. The length of the CDR3 is 13 residues. V lost 2 bases, J lost 7 bases, and 3 bases stayed unmatched. This CDR3 reads CASSLKGQAGYTF. Here the CDR3 DNA reads TGTGCCAGCAGTTTAAAGGGACAGGCTGGCTACACCTTC.

The chain links TRBV9 to TRBJ1-1, with D perhaps matching TRBD1 (5 bases). Per germline, CDR1 SGDLS and CDR2 YYNGEE. Trimming pared 4 bases from V and 2 bases from J, leaving 12 bases between. The length of the CDR3 is 14 residues. CDR3 amino acids: CASSPRGTNTEAFF. The CDR3 DNA is TGTGCCAGCAGCCCCCGGGGCACCAACACTGAAGCTTTCTTT.

This rearrangement joins TRBV2 to TRBJ1-2; no definite D call. The CDR3 has 14 residues. The germline CDR1 and CDR2 sequences are SNHLY and FYNNEI. Trimming left V 6 bases short and J 4 bases short, with 15 bases between. This CDR3 reads CASSPEAGFYGYTF. As DNA, the CDR3 is TGTGCCAGCAGCCCCGAGGCGGGATTCTATGGCTACACCTTC. The variable domain in full, with the rest retrieved from reference TRBV2 and TRBJ1-2, is EPEVTQTPSHQVTQMGQEVILRCVPISNHLYFYWYRQILGQKVEFLVSFYNNEISEKSEIFDDQFSVERPDGSNFTLKIRSTKLEDSAMYFCASSPEAGFYGYTFGSGTRLTVV.

In its sample, this clonotype was seen a few times. This chain connects TRBV7-9 to TRBJ1-2; possibly TRBD1 for D (5 bases). The CDR3 contains 15 residues. Trimming took off 5 bases at V and 5 bases at J, with 18 bases between the two ends. Looked up from germline, CDR1 is SEHNR and CDR2 is FQNEAQ (reference sequence). The CDR3 bases are TGTGCCAGCAGCCGTACTCCCGGGACGGATTATGGCTACACCTTC. Protein product: CASSRTPGTDYGYTF.

The chain carries TRBV4-1 and TRBJ2-2, with D unresolved. The CDR3 is made up of 11 amino acids. V was cut by 3 bases and J by 8 bases, with 4 bases left in between. Germline CDR1 reads MGHRA; CDR2 reads YSYEKL. The CDR3 DNA reads TGCGCCAGCAGCCATGGGGGGGAGCTGTTTTTT. It yields the protein CASSHGGELFF.

This clonotype was observed a handful of times. The chain combines TRBV6-6 with TRBJ1-3; the D is unclear. V dropped 6 bases and J dropped 8 bases, with 14 bases sitting between them. Looked up from germline, CDR1 is MNHNY and CDR2 is SVGAGI (reference sequence). This CDR3 is built from 13 residues. The CDR3 DNA is TGTGCCAGCAGGCCTACAGAGCGGTACACCATATATTTT. Translated, it gives CASRPTERYTIYF.

This rearrangement joins TRBV10-2 to TRBJ2-3; D may be TRBD1 (8 bases). V was trimmed by 10 bases and J by 6 bases, leaving 23 bases between them. The CDR3 is 15 residues long. CDR1 and CDR2 (germline): WSHSY, SAAADI. As DNA, the CDR3 is TGCGCCATACGAGGGAGGGACAGGATCTTTGATACGCAGTATTTT. It is translated as CAIRGRDRIFDTQYF.

This clonotype has just a few counts. The genes are TRBV12-3 or TRBV12-4 and TRBJ1-1; the D gene is possibly TRBD1 (5 bases). The CDR3 has 15 residues. The ends were cut back, 1 base at V and 1 base at J, with 10 bases in the middle. Written as DNA, the CDR3 is TGTGCCAGCAGTTTAGTCGTTGGGGGGAACACTGAAGCTTTCTTT. It is translated as CASSLVVGGNTEAFF.